This is a list of T cell receptor beta chains from one sample in a study of glioma-infiltrating T cells after dendritic cell vaccination. Sequenced by immunoSEQ multiplex PCR; TCRdb stores in-frame clones only, minus some. The sample holds approximately 100,000 clones, about four fifths seen once. Here the sequenced sample was blood, taken before dendritic cell vaccination. Receptor source: a human donor with glioblastoma. Both conserved end residues are part of each CDR3. Fields, in order: V gene, J gene, CDR3 length, CDR3 protein.

v_call: TRBV7-3
j_call: TRBJ2-6
cdr3_length: 16
cdr3_aa: CASKGTGGSGANVLTF

v_call: TRBV6-1
j_call: TRBJ2-7
cdr3_length: 14
cdr3_aa: CASSLTGMIYEQYF

v_call: TRBV5-6
j_call: TRBJ2-4
cdr3_length: 19
cdr3_aa: CASSWGLQGGPIAKNIQYF

v_call: TRBV7-3
j_call: TRBJ2-2
cdr3_length: 14
cdr3_aa: CASRIQGGTGELFF

v_call: TRBV6-5
j_call: TRBJ1-2
cdr3_length: 15
cdr3_aa: CASSRRGWSLYGYTF

v_call: TRBV21-1
j_call: TRBJ2-7
cdr3_length: 12
cdr3_aa: CASSNPVPEQYF

v_call: TRBV7-3
j_call: TRBJ2-1
cdr3_length: 15
cdr3_aa: CASSLTGLAGVEKFF

v_call: TRBV6-5
j_call: TRBJ1-2
cdr3_length: 13
cdr3_aa: CASSPGTNYGYTF

v_call: TRBV28
j_call: TRBJ1-1
cdr3_length: 13
cdr3_aa: CASTVIFDTEAFF

v_call: TRBV19
j_call: TRBJ1-6
cdr3_length: 15
cdr3_aa: CASRSPGIYNSPLHF

v_call: TRBV6-5
j_call: TRBJ1-2
cdr3_length: 15
cdr3_aa: CASSYTRTGSYGYTF

v_call: TRBV5-1
j_call: TRBJ2-3
cdr3_length: 15
cdr3_aa: CASSPLDKGTDTQYF

v_call: TRBV27
j_call: TRBJ1-1
cdr3_length: 14
cdr3_aa: CASSRDRVNTEAFF

v_call: TRBV30
j_call: TRBJ2-7
cdr3_length: 15
cdr3_aa: CAWSVWAGGRGEQYF

v_call: TRBV28
j_call: TRBJ2-7
cdr3_length: 13
cdr3_aa: CASLPGTGVEQYF

v_call: TRBV5-1
j_call: TRBJ1-1
cdr3_length: 15
cdr3_aa: CASSFGDRSQPTAFF

v_call: TRBV4-1
j_call: TRBJ2-2
cdr3_length: 13
cdr3_aa: CASSQHSGGELFF

v_call: TRBV5-3
j_call: TRBJ1-6
cdr3_length: 15
cdr3_aa: CARRGRASDNSPLHF

v_call: TRBV5-6
j_call: TRBJ1-2
cdr3_length: 12
cdr3_aa: CASSSGTGLYTF

v_call: TRBV27
j_call: TRBJ1-4
cdr3_length: 14
cdr3_aa: CASSPQTGGEKLFF

v_call: TRBV30
j_call: TRBJ1-2
cdr3_length: 15
cdr3_aa: CAWSHKGRTNYGYTF

v_call: TRBV6-5
j_call: TRBJ1-5
cdr3_length: 14
cdr3_aa: CASARRGPDQPQHF

v_call: TRBV5-5
j_call: TRBJ2-7
cdr3_length: 15
cdr3_aa: CASSFDRGVPYEQYF

v_call: TRBV18
j_call: TRBJ2-7
cdr3_length: 14
cdr3_aa: CASSPTVNNYEQYF

v_call: TRBV7-3
j_call: TRBJ1-1
cdr3_length: 16
cdr3_aa: CASSLAGGTVNTEAFF

v_call: TRBV28
j_call: TRBJ2-7
cdr3_length: 16
cdr3_aa: CASSPTLGLARYEQYF

v_call: TRBV9
j_call: TRBJ1-5
cdr3_length: 13
cdr3_aa: CAGEGGGCWPQHF

v_call: TRBV5-4
j_call: TRBJ2-7
cdr3_length: 13
cdr3_aa: CASSSAVTYEQYF

v_call: TRBV5-4
j_call: TRBJ2-3
cdr3_length: 15
cdr3_aa: CASSYKGQGLDTQYF

v_call: TRBV6-1
j_call: TRBJ2-7
cdr3_length: 16
cdr3_aa: CASSEIAGGPFDEQYF

v_call: TRBV4-1
j_call: TRBJ1-1
cdr3_length: 13
cdr3_aa: CASSQDPQMVSFF

v_call: TRBV25-1
j_call: TRBJ2-3
cdr3_length: 16
cdr3_aa: CASSELASGYTDTQYF

v_call: TRBV30
j_call: TRBJ2-7
cdr3_length: 14
cdr3_aa: CAFQGQGMNYEQYF

v_call: TRBV6-1
j_call: TRBJ2-1
cdr3_length: 15
cdr3_aa: CASSASGGDYNEQFF

v_call: TRBV2
j_call: TRBJ2-7
cdr3_length: 16
cdr3_aa: CASAGLLGQGTYEQYF

v_call: TRBV4-1
j_call: TRBJ2-7
cdr3_length: 15
cdr3_aa: CASSHTSGNTYEQYF

v_call: TRBV7-9
j_call: TRBJ2-7
cdr3_length: 13
cdr3_aa: CASSPTGQHEQYF

v_call: TRBV19
j_call: TRBJ2-3
cdr3_length: 15
cdr3_aa: CASRGTSGLTDTQYF

v_call: TRBV7-8
j_call: TRBJ2-2
cdr3_length: 16
cdr3_aa: CASSLVATRGTGELFF

v_call: TRBV2
j_call: TRBJ1-4
cdr3_length: 15
cdr3_aa: CASSDPLSLGEKLFF

v_call: TRBV6-5
j_call: TRBJ2-5
cdr3_length: 14
cdr3_aa: CASSLSGQQETQYF

v_call: TRBV5-1
j_call: TRBJ2-1
cdr3_length: 13
cdr3_aa: CASSLQSNNEQFF

v_call: TRBV9
j_call: TRBJ1-2
cdr3_length: 16
cdr3_aa: CASSSQRGSYLYGYTF

v_call: TRBV30
j_call: TRBJ2-3
cdr3_length: 16
cdr3_aa: CAWRTGGPGLTDTQYF

v_call: TRBV11-2
j_call: TRBJ2-3
cdr3_length: 17
cdr3_aa: CASSLETGGWLTDTQYF

v_call: TRBV19
j_call: TRBJ2-7
cdr3_length: 14
cdr3_aa: CASRAVGGRYEQYF

v_call: TRBV6-1
j_call: TRBJ2-1
cdr3_length: 16
cdr3_aa: CASSEQRGALYNEQFF

v_call: TRBV7-8
j_call: TRBJ2-3
cdr3_length: 15
cdr3_aa: CASSFYRGYTDTQYF

v_call: TRBV2
j_call: TRBJ2-5
cdr3_length: 14
cdr3_aa: CASSLLAGGETQYF

v_call: TRBV7-3
j_call: TRBJ2-5
cdr3_length: 14
cdr3_aa: CASSRDRSQETQYF

v_call: TRBV5-1
j_call: TRBJ2-7
cdr3_length: 17
cdr3_aa: CASSRNPGTGGPYEQYF

v_call: TRBV9
j_call: TRBJ2-5
cdr3_length: 15
cdr3_aa: CASSRQHLYQETQYF